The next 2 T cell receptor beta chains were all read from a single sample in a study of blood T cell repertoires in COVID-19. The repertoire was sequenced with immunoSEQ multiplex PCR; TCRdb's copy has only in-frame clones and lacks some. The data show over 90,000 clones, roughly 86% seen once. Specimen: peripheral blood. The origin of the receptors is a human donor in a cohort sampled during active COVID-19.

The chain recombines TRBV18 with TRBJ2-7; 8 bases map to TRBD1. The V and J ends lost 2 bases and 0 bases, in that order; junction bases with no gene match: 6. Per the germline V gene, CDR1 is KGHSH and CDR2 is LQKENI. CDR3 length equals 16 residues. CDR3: CASSPGGQASSYEQYF. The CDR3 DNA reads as TGTGCCAGCTCACCAGGGGGACAGGCCAGCTCCTACGAGCAGTACTTC.

In DNA, the CDR3 is TGTGCCAGCTCATGGGAGGAGACAGGGAATCAGCCCCAGCATTTT. Translating gives CASSWEETGNQPQHF. The chain is built from TRBV18 and TRBJ1-5, with 7 bases matching TRBD1. The ends lost 5 bases at V and 4 bases at J; junction bases unmatched: 8. This CDR3 has 15 residues. Germline CDR1 and CDR2: KGHSH and LQKENI.